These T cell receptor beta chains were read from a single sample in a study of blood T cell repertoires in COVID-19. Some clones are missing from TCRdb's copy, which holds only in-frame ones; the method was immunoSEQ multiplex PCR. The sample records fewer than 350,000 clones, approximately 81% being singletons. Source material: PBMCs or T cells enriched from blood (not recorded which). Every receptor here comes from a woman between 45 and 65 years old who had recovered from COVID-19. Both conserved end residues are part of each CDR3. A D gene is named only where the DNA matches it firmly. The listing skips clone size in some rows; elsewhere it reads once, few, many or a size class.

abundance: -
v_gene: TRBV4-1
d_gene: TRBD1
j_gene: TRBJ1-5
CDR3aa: CASSRDRGSGIVPQHF
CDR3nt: TGCGCCAGCAGCCGGGACAGGGGTTCAGGTATCGTGCCCCAGCATTTT

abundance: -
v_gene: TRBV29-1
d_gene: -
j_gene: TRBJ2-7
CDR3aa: CSVNTGYYEQYF
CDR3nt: TGCAGCGTTAATACAGGCTACTACGAGCAGTACTTC

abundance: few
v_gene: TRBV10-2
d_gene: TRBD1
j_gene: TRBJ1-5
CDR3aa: CASSDGTGARQPQHF
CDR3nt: TGCGCCAGCAGCGACGGGACAGGGGCTCGTCAGCCCCAGCATTTT

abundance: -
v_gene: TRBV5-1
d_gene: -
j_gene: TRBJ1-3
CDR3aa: CASSLEPGNTIYF
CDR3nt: TGCGCCAGCAGCTTAGAGCCCGGAAACACCATATATTTT

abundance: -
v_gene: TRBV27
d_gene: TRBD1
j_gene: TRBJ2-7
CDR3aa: CASSLAGQGAYEQYF
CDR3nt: TGTGCCAGCAGTTTAGCGGGCCAGGGGGCTTACGAGCAGTACTTC

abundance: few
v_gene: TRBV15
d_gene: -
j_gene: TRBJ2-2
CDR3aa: CATSRAAAQLGTGELFF
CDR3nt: TGTGCCACCAGCAGAGCGGCGGCTCAGCTCGGGACCGGGGAGCTGTTTTTT

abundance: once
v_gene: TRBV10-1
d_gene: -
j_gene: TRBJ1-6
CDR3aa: CASSESGVGSYNSPLHF
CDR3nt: TGCGCCAGCAGTGAGTCGGGCGTCGGCTCCTATAATTCACCCCTCCACTTT

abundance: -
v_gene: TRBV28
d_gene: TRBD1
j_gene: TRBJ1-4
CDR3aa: CASRGDYGTGDEKLFF
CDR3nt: TGTGCCAGCAGGGGAGATTACGGGACAGGGGATGAAAAACTGTTTTTT

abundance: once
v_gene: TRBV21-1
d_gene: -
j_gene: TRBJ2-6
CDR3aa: CASSKGTTLRRANVLTF
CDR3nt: TGTGCCAGCAGCAAGGGGACAACCTTGAGGAGGGCCAACGTCCTGACTTTC

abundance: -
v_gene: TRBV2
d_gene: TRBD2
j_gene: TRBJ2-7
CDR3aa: CASSESLASGEYEQYF
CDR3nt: TGTGCCAGCAGTGAAAGTTTGGCTAGCGGGGAATACGAGCAGTACTTC

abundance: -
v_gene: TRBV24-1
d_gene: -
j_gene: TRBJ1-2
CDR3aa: CATSDYRTAYGYTF
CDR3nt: TGTGCCACCAGTGATTACAGGACGGCCTATGGCTACACCTTC

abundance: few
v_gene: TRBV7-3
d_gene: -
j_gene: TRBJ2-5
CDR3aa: CASSFSLGETQYF
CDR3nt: TGTGCCAGCAGCTTCTCTCTCGGGGAGACCCAGTACTTC

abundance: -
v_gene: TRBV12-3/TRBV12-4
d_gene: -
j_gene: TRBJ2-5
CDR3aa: CASSFRYQETQYF
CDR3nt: TGTGCCAGCAGTTTCCGTTACCAAGAGACCCAGTACTTC

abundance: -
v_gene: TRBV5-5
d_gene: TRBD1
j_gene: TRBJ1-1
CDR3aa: CASTLQVRGRAEAFF
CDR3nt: TGTGCCAGCACCCTGCAGGTCAGGGGGCGCGCTGAAGCTTTCTTT

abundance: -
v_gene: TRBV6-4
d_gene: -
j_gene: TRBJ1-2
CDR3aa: CASSASAAGYGYTF
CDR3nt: TGTGCCAGCAGTGCATCGGCGGCGGGCTATGGCTACACCTTC

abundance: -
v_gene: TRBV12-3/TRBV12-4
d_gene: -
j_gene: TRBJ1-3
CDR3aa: CASSSPGGTIYF
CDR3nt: TGTGCCAGCAGTTCCCCGGGAGGGACCATATATTTT

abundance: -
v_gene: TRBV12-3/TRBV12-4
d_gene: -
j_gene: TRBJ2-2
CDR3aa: CASSIDEGGELFF
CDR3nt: TGTGCCAGCAGTATCGACGAGGGCGGGGAGCTGTTTTTT

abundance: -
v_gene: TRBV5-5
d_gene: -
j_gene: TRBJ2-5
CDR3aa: CASSLEVGGVETQYF
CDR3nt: TGTGCCAGCAGCTTGGAGGTTGGAGGGGTTGAGACCCAGTACTTC

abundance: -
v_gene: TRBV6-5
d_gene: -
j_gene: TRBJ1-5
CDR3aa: CASRQISGSNQPQHF
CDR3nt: TGTGCCAGCAGACAAATCTCCGGGAGCAATCAGCCCCAGCATTTT

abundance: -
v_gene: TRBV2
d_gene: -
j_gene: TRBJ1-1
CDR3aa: CASRVTLMNTEAFF
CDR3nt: TGTGCCAGCAGAGTGACACTGATGAACACTGAAGCTTTCTTT

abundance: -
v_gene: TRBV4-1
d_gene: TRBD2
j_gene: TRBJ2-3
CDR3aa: CASSQDLGGGTRVYTQYF
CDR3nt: TGCGCCAGCAGCCAAGATCTCGGGGGGGGGACTAGAGTTTATACGCAGTATTTT

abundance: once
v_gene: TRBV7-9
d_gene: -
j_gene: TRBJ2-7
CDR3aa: CASSSGGSRSSYEQYF
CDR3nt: TGTGCCAGCAGCTCCGGGGGAAGTCGGAGCTCCTACGAGCAGTACTTC

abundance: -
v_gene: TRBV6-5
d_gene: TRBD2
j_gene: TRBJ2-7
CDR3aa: CASRTGTSIIEQYF
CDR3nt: TGTGCCAGCAGAACCGGGACTAGCATAATCGAGCAGTACTTC

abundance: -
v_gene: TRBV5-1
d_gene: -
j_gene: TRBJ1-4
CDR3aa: CASSSYNEKLFF
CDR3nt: TGCGCCAGCAGCTCCTATAATGAAAAACTGTTTTTT

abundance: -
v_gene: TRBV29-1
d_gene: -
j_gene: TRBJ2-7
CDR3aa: CSAGGTGPYEQYF
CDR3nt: TGCAGCGCCGGGGGGACAGGACCCTACGAGCAGTACTTC

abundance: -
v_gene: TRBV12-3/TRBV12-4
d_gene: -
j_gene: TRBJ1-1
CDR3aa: CASIEHLNTEAFF
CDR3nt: TGTGCCAGCATCGAACATCTGAACACTGAAGCTTTCTTT

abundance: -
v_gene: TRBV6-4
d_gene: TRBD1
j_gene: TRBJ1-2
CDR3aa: CASSIDRGSSGYTF
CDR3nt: TGTGCCAGCAGTATAGACAGGGGGTCTTCTGGCTACACCTTC

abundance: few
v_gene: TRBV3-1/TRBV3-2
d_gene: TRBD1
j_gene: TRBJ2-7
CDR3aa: CASSQSYRGPNYEQYF
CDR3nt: TGTGCCAGCAGCCAATCCTACAGGGGGCCCAACTACGAGCAGTACTTC